This T cell receptor beta chain was sequenced for a study of T cell responses to AZD1222 COVID-19 vaccine. General study results and limits: Dominant CD4 TCR responses targeted spike regions 160-218 and 743-854. Rises in breadth and depth of Spike-specific TCRs came after two AZD1222 doses. There were mostly white British donors and more females than males, and clonal diversity was possibly underestimated.

Here immunoSEQ multiplex PCR was the method, and the copy in TCRdb shows in-frame clones only, minus some. The table has some 130,000 clones, less than 95% seen once. The CDR3 covers 17 residues. V lost 4 bases, J lost 5 bases, and 12 bases stayed unmatched. From germline, CDR1 is SGHRS and CDR2 YFSETQ. With respect to this clone: The antigen remains undetermined.

The chain couples TRBV5-1 to TRBJ2-5; 12 bases line up with TRBD1. The receptor was derived from an adult in good health. The source was peripheral blood, collected on day 0 of AZD1222 vaccination. CDR3 sequence reads: CASSSYSGQGAWETQYF. The CDR3 DNA reads TGCGCCAGCAGCAGCTACTCGGGACAGGGGGCTTGGGAGACCCAGTACTTC.